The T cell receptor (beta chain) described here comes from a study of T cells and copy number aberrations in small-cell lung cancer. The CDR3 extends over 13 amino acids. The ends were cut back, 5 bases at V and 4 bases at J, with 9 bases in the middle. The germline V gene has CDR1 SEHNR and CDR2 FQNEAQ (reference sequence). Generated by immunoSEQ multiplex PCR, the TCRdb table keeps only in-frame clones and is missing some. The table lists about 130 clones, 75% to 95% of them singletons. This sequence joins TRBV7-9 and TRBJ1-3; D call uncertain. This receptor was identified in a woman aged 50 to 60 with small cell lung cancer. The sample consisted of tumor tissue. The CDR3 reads CASSPLGGNTIYF. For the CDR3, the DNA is TGTGCCAGCAGCCCTCTGGGGGGAAACACCATATATTTT.